This record covers a single T cell receptor beta chain. Its cognate antigen has yet to be identified. The sample holds no much larger clone one base away, and base qualities are not on file. Genomic DNA was isolated from the sorted cells so that the TCRbeta CDR3 region could be sequenced. The immunoSEQ Assay was used for sequencing of TCRbeta CDR3 regions. Entries here come from immuneACCESS through TCRdb and include only in-frame sequences with V and J called. Some clones fail to appear in such tables; in the studies checked, an unresolved V gene covers under half of the shortfall, and the cause of the remainder is unknown. The sample yields 65,000 to 95,000 clones; about 91% were counted once. The top ten clones comprise approximately 2.4% of the sample. Patients with autoimmune disease history or receiving systemic immunosuppression were excluded from the trial. Peripheral blood for TCR sequencing was collected from all dose cohorts at baseline, on cycle 4 day 1, and on cycle 7 day 1. The samples were drawn from a first-in-human, open-label, multicenter phase I dose-escalation trial of ivuxolimab. The trial enrolled adults with locally advanced or metastatic head and neck squamous cell, hepatocellular, melanoma or renal cell carcinoma. Before TCR sequencing, CD4+ and CD8+ T cells were separately sorted from peripheral blood.

This record belongs to a study of OX40 agonist ivuxolimab in advanced cancers. Context from the whole study: Ivuxolimab was an agonistic, fully human IgG2 monoclonal antibody directed against OX40 (CD134), a costimulatory receptor. Intravenous ivuxolimab was administered to patients every 2 weeks at six dose levels: 0.01, 0.1, 0.3, 1.5, 3 and 10 mg/kg. Among the approximately 54 dose-escalation patients, approximately 20 had hepatocellular carcinoma, 15 or so melanoma, 9 renal cell carcinoma and 9 head and neck cancer. In the dose-escalation cohort, approximately 83% of patients were male, and the mean age was around 65 years with a range of about 20 to 80. Prior anti-PD-1, anti-PD-L1 or anti-CTLA-4 therapy was permitted, and checkpoint inhibitors had been received by 40% to 50% of dose-escalation patients. Three dose-escalation patients achieved partial responses, one with hepatocellular carcinoma and two with cutaneous melanoma. Peripheral TCRbeta sequencing aimed to test whether ivuxolimab altered TCR sequence diversity and caused clonal T-cell expansion. The monotherapy dose-escalation portion (N of about 50 patients) of the phase I ivuxolimab trial is reported in the paper.

Study-wide findings and limitations: In partial responders in the 0.1-3.0 mg/kg groups, normalized peripheral clonal expansion was found to be among the lowest, especially among CD8+ T cells. Low levels of normalized T-cell clonal expansion were also seen in some nonresponding patients. The antigen specificity of the clonally expanded peripheral T cells was not determined. After ivuxolimab, more expanded clones were found on average in CD8+ T cells than in CD4+ T cells. At doses from 0.1 to 3.0 mg/kg, clonal expansion was seen in both CD4+ and CD8+ blood T cells between baseline and week 6.

The CDR3 runs 13 amino acids, cysteine and phenylalanine included. Only the CDR3 portion is preserved as DNA: 39 bases, with reading frame beginning at the first base. V is shortened by 5 bases, J by 2 bases, and the region joining them spans 8 bases. For CDR1 and CDR2, the germline V gene lists SGHTA and FQGTGA. Recombination linked TRBV7-3 to TRBJ2-3; no D gene call is confident. The specimen was CD4+ or CD8+ T cells sorted from blood, collected in a trial of the OX40 agonist ivuxolimab. This TCR was recovered from an adult with an advanced solid tumor such as melanoma, head and neck, liver or kidney cancer. The nucleotide sequence reads TGTGCCAGCAGCCTGGGATACACAGATACGCAGTATTTT. Protein translation: CASSLGYTDTQYF.